This TCR beta chain comes out of a study of blood T cell repertoires in COVID-19. Under the authors' procedure: Estimates of nucleated cell counts were drawn from the amplification of reference gene primers. Sequencing used immunoSEQ multiplex PCR; TCRdb keeps in-frame clones, though not all of them. From that table come the V and J calls and clone size; the DNA was used to work out D and trimming. The table includes some 120,000 clones, around 88% detected once. Sequencing used peripheral blood. The TCR originated in a woman aged 45 to 65 with active or convalescent COVID-19.

The CDR3 here is CLTGVSLNTEAFF. Written as DNA, the CDR3 is TGTCTTACAGGGGTTTCCCTGAACACTGAAGCTTTCTTT. The chain uses TRBV28 and TRBJ1-1, with 7 bases that match TRBD1. The CDR3 length is 13 residues. Germline V gene lookup returns CDR1 MDHEN and CDR2 SYDVKM.